This TCR beta chain was identified during a study of T cell responses to AZD1222 COVID-19 vaccine listed by TCRdb under 2021. In the study overall: AZD1222 recipients given second doses at about 4 weeks or at about 12 weeks were pooled, since spike-specific TCR depth and breadth were not found to differ between the two schedules. A total of 233 trial participants underwent TCR sequencing, of whom more than 200 had received two doses of AZD1222 and roughly 26 had received two doses of the MenACWY control vaccine. Trial participants were enrolled by age into 18-55, 56-69 and 70-plus year subgroups, with 148, 28 and 57 TCR-sequenced participants respectively.

Looking up the germline V gene yields CDR1 MGHRA and CDR2 YSYEKL. V loses 4 bases of germline sequence and J loses 4 bases, and the interval between the two ends is 13 bases. Including the terminal cysteine and phenylalanine, the CDR3 comprises 14 residues. The sequence is cut down to CDR3 DNA, 42 bases in frame from base 1. The time point label, read with the paper, signifies: baseline before first vaccination. The vaccinee samples were drawn from two UK trials, COV001 and COV002, one of which was a single-blind randomized controlled phase 2/3 trial testing AZD1222 (ChAdOx1 nCoV-19) in healthy adults. Trial participant PBMC samples were collected at day 0 and day 28 after the second dose for TCRbeta chain sequencing. The paper as a whole reports these results and caveats: Nearly half of unique spike-specific TCRs reportedly recognized epitopes outside regions mutated in the B.1.351 and B.1.1.7 variants. Participants were mostly white British, with more females than males. The authors suggested clonal diversity may have been underestimated. After two AZD1222 doses, spike-specific TCR breadth and depth were significantly higher than at day 0 and than in MenACWY recipients. The vaccine-associated CD4 TCRs covered the entire spike protein, and the dominant responses fell in regions 160-218 and 743-854. Conclusions about previously exposed vaccinees were limited because only six AZD1222 recipients were SARS-CoV-2 seropositive at baseline. Because no day 14 peak-response samples were available, the repertoires could be characterized only after the peak T cell response. The 56-69-year group was small, and its depth increase did not reach significance, likely because of low power.

As to this clone: Its antigen has not been determined. No much larger clone is present one base from it, and per-base qualities are unavailable.

The CDR3 regions of human TCRbeta chains were analyzed by immunosequencing. In the original analysis: TCRs in the repertoires were matched against a reference library of SARS-CoV-2-specific TCRs that had been generated with the MIRA antigen-specificity platform. Breadth meant the fraction of unique TCRs that were SARS-CoV-2-associated, whereas depth meant the fraction of total T cells that were SARS-CoV-2-associated. Using the MIRA data, each spike-specific TCR was assigned both to the spike region to which the TCR was reactive and to a CD4 or CD8 class. Log10-transformed breadth and depth values were compared by one-way ANOVA with Sidak's multiple comparisons tests. TCRdb obtained this table from immuneACCESS and retained in-frame rearrangements with V and J assigned. These tables miss some clones; where compared with another copy, unresolved V genes account for less than half of the shortfall, and the remainder is unexplained. Clone size and V and J calls were adopted from that table, with D and trimming inferred from the DNA. The sample table lists around 140,000 clones, roughly nine tenths of them with a count of one. In total, the top ten clones hold roughly 1.7% of the sample.

The chain is encoded by TRBV4-1 joined to TRBJ1-2; TRBD1 is a possible D gene, resting on 6 matching bases. This receptor was identified in an adult in good health. The sequencing here drew on peripheral blood, taken on day 0 of AZD1222 vaccination. This receptor carries the CDR3 CASSLSDRSYGYTF. The DNA sequence is as follows: TGCGCCAGCAGCCTATCCGACAGGAGCTATGGCTACACCTTC.